The rows below give T cell receptor beta chains drawn from one sample of a study of OX40 agonist ivuxolimab in advanced cancers. Clones were read by immunoSEQ multiplex PCR, and TCRdb kept only the in-frame ones, dropping some. The sample consists of approximately 76,000 clones, 70% to 90% of them appearing once. The sample here was CD4+ or CD8+ T cells sorted from blood, taken in a trial of the OX40 agonist ivuxolimab. The receptors derive from an adult with an advanced solid tumor such as melanoma, head and neck, liver or kidney cancer. CDR3s include the opening cysteine and the closing phenylalanine or tryptophan. The D gene is left open where the match is weak. Only some rows state a clone size, as once, few, many or a class for expanded clones.

TRBD2	.	TRBV6-5	TRBJ2-2	CASSTTSGRSGELFF	TGTGCCAGCAGCACGACTAGCGGGAGGTCCGGGGAGCTGTTTTTT
.	.	TRBV5-1	TRBJ2-7	CASSRQETLYEQYF	TGCGCCAGCAGTAGGCAAGAGACACTCTACGAGCAGTACTTC
.	.	TRBV19	TRBJ1-1	CASSIDLSGMVTEAFF	TGTGCCAGTAGTATAGATCTATCAGGAATGGTTACTGAAGCTTTCTTT
.	.	TRBV5-8	TRBJ1-2	CASLPLGTYGYTF	TGTGCCAGCCTGCCCCTGGGAACCTATGGCTACACCTTC
TRBD1	few	TRBV7-9	TRBJ2-3	CASSLAGQGVRGTDTQYF	TGTGCCAGCAGCTTAGCAGGACAGGGCGTTCGGGGTACAGATACGCAGTATTTT
.	.	TRBV11-2	TRBJ1-1	CASSPEGRVDTEAFF	TGTGCCAGCAGCCCCGAGGGCAGGGTTGACACTGAAGCTTTCTTT
.	.	TRBV2	TRBJ2-7	CASSEGGTSYEQYF	TGTGCCAGCAGTGAGGGCGGGACAAGCTACGAGCAGTACTTC
TRBD2	.	TRBV7-2	TRBJ2-2	CASNFPGLAGAGELFF	TGTGCCAGCAACTTCCCGGGGCTAGCGGGAGCCGGGGAGCTGTTTTTT
TRBD2	.	TRBV6-5	TRBJ2-3	CASSYQGLAGEVYF	TGTGCCAGCAGTTACCAGGGACTAGCGGGAGAAGTGTATTTT
.	.	TRBV7-2	TRBJ2-3	CASSLAGELTDTQYF	TGTGCCAGCAGCTTAGCCGGGGAGCTCACAGATACGCAGTATTTT
.	.	TRBV7-3	TRBJ2-3	CASSQDRHTDTQYF	TGTGCCAGCAGCCAAGATCGGCACACAGATACGCAGTATTTT
TRBD1	.	TRBV9	TRBJ1-1	CASSVSWTGATEAFF	TGTGCCAGCAGCGTAAGCTGGACAGGAGCTACTGAAGCTTTCTTT
.	.	TRBV29-1	TRBJ2-3	CSVLRVSTDTQYF	TGCAGCGTTTTAAGGGTGAGCACAGATACGCAGTATTTT
.	.	TRBV6-5	TRBJ1-3	CASRQATSGNTIYF	TGTGCCAGCAGACAGGCAACCTCTGGAAACACCATATATTTT
TRBD1	once	TRBV27	TRBJ1-6	CASSLGYTGAASPLHF	TGTGCCAGCAGTTTAGGGTACACAGGGGCCGCTTCACCCCTCCACTTT
TRBD2	.	TRBV25-1	TRBJ2-1	CASRGGTQYNEQFF	TGTGCCAGCAGGGGAGGGACCCAATACAATGAGCAGTTCTTC
.	.	TRBV4-3	TRBJ1-1	CASSQSGGRNTEAFF	TGCGCCAGCAGCCAAAGCGGTGGCCGGAACACTGAAGCTTTCTTT
.	.	TRBV7-8	TRBJ1-1	CASSLGETEAFF	TGTGCCAGCAGCTTAGGGGAGACTGAAGCTTTCTTT
TRBD2	.	TRBV7-2	TRBJ2-1	CASSLAAGLAEGEQFF	TGTGCCAGCAGCTTAGCGGCCGGACTAGCCGAGGGCGAGCAGTTCTTC
TRBD2	.	TRBV4-2	TRBJ2-3	CASSLSGWLKVTDTQYF	TGTGCCAGCAGCCTTAGCGGGTGGTTAAAGGTCACAGATACGCAGTATTTT
.	.	TRBV7-8	TRBJ1-5	CAPRGGSNRPQHF	TGTGCCCCCCGAGGGGGTAGCAATCGGCCCCAGCATTTT
.	.	TRBV6-4	TRBJ1-1	CASSITGNTEAFF	TGTGCCAGCAGTATAACCGGGAACACTGAAGCTTTCTTT
TRBD2	.	TRBV18	TRBJ2-7	CASSGLADSYEQYF	TGTGCCAGCTCCGGACTAGCGGACTCCTACGAGCAGTACTTC
TRBD1	.	TRBV6-6	TRBJ2-1	CASSYSTGGEFF	TGTGCCAGCAGTTACAGTACAGGGGGCGAGTTCTTC
.	.	TRBV11-2	TRBJ2-7	CASSHLRGTSYEQYF	TGTGCCAGCAGCCACCTCCGCGGGACGTCCTACGAGCAGTACTTC
.	.	TRBV6-5	TRBJ2-3	CASSYQIQTTDTQYF	TGTGCCAGCAGTTACCAGATTCAGACCACAGATACGCAGTATTTT
.	.	TRBV12-5	TRBJ2-7	CASGSGLPPYEQYF	TGTGCTAGTGGTTCGGGACTCCCTCCCTACGAGCAGTACTTC
.	.	TRBV30	TRBJ1-2	CAWTPPTGLNGYTF	TGTGCCTGGACTCCCCCCACAGGGCTCAACGGCTACACCTTC
TRBD2	.	TRBV6-5	TRBJ2-1	CASSYSGGDNEQFF	TGTGCCAGCAGTTACAGCGGGGGGGATAATGAGCAGTTCTTC
.	.	TRBV6-5	TRBJ1-1	CASRPGVMNTEAFF	TGTGCCAGCAGACCGGGCGTTATGAACACTGAAGCTTTCTTT
.	few	TRBV10-1	TRBJ2-7	CASSDSGGSYEQYF	TGCGCCAGCAGTGATTCCGGCGGCTCCTACGAGCAGTACTTC
TRBD2	.	TRBV18	TRBJ2-6	CASSPDRTSGITGANVLTF	TGTGCCAGCTCACCGGATCGGACTAGCGGGATAACTGGGGCCAACGTCCTGACTTTC
TRBD1	.	TRBV5-8	TRBJ1-6	CASSVPGQGASTNSPLHF	TGTGCCAGCAGCGTACCGGGACAGGGGGCATCTACTAATTCACCCCTCCACTTT
.	.	TRBV2	TRBJ2-3	CASSEWVAYTDTQYF	TGTGCCAGCAGTGAATGGGTAGCGTACACAGATACGCAGTATTTT
TRBD1	once	TRBV9	TRBJ2-1	CASSAKGAPYNEQFF	TGTGCCAGCAGCGCGAAGGGGGCACCCTACAATGAGCAGTTCTTC
.	.	TRBV27	TRBJ1-6	CASSSPLHF	TGTGCCAGCAGTTCACCCCTCCACTTT
.	.	TRBV30	TRBJ1-4	CACKKTLGEKLFF	TGTGCCTGCAAGAAAACGTTGGGCGAAAAACTGTTTTTT
.	once	TRBV7-9	TRBJ1-3	CASSQDLSGNTIYF	TGTGCCAGCAGCCAAGATCTGAGCGGGAACACCATATATTTT
.	once	TRBV7-2	TRBJ1-3	CASSLTPRGGNTIYF	TGTGCCAGCAGCCTCACCCCGCGGGGGGGAAACACCATATATTTT
.	.	TRBV6-1	TRBJ2-1	CASSESGDGQFF	TGTGCCAGCAGTGAAAGTGGGGACGGGCAGTTCTTC